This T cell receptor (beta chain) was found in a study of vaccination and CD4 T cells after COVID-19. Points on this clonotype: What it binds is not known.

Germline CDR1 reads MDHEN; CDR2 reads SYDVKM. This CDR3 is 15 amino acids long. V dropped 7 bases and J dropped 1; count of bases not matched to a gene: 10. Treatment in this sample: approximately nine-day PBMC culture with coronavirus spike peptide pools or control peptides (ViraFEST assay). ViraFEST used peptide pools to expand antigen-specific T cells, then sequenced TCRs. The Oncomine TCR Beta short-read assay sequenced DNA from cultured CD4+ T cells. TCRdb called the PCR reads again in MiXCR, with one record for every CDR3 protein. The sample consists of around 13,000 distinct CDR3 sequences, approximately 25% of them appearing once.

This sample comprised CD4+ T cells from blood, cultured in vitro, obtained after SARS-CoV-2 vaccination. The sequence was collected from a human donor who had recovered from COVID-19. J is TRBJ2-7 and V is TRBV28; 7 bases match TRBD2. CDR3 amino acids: CASIYAGVQSYEQYF. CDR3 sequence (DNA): TGTGCCAGCATATATGCGGGAGTACAGTCCTACGAGCAGTACTTC.